The 27 T cell receptor beta chains reported below all come from one sample, sequenced in a study of T cell responses to AZD1222 COVID-19 vaccine. Sequencing used immunoSEQ multiplex PCR; TCRdb keeps in-frame clones, though not all of them. The sample yields around 130,000 clones, roughly 90% seen once. The source was peripheral blood, collected on day 0 of AZD1222 vaccination. These receptors were obtained from an adult in good health.

CDR3 DNA sequence: TGTGCCAGCAGTTTTTCCACCACCGGGACGGGCTCCTACGAGCAGTACTTC. Translating gives CASSFSTTGTGSYEQYF. This sequence joins TRBV27 and TRBJ2-7; D may match TRBD1 or TRBD2 (5 bases each). The CDR3 totals 17 residues. Between the trimmed V and J ends, which lost 3 bases and 0 bases, there was a span of 18 bases. In germline, CDR1 is MNHEY, CDR2 SMNVEV (reference sequence).

The chain uses TRBV9 and TRBJ2-1; D is ambiguous. V was trimmed by 1 base and J by 6 bases, leaving 14 bases between them. This CDR3 is 15 amino acids long. Germline CDR1 is SGDLS and CDR2 is YYNGEE. CDR3 sequence: CASSVTRTSGNEQFF. CDR3 in DNA: TGTGCCAGCAGCGTAACTCGTACTTCCGGCAATGAGCAGTTCTTC. Supplemented by reference TRBV9 and TRBJ2-1, the full variable domain reads DSGVTQTPKHLITATGQRVTLRCSPRSGDLSVYWYQQSLDQGLQFLIQYYNGEERAKGNILERFSAQQFPDLHSELNLSSLELGDSALYFCASSVTRTSGNEQFFGPGTRLTVL.

V usage is TRBV27 and J usage is TRBJ1-6; tentative D call: TRBD1 (5 bases). This CDR3 contains 14 residues. Germline V CDR1 and CDR2: MNHEY, SMNVEV (reference sequence). V was clipped by 4 bases and J by 3 bases, with 7 bases between them. In DNA form, the CDR3 reads TGTGCCAGCAGTTGGGACGTCTATAATTCACCCCTCCACTTT. It yields the protein CASSWDVYNSPLHF.

CDR3 coding DNA: TGCGCCAGCAGCTTTGGAGGGGGAAACACTGAAGCTTTCTTT. It codes for CASSFGGGNTEAFF. The V gene is TRBV5-1, the J gene TRBJ1-1; TRBD1 might be the D (6 bases). The germline gives CDR1 SGHRS, CDR2 YFSETQ. CDR3 length: 14 amino acids. V was cut by 2 bases and J by 2 bases, with 10 bases left in between.

This clone was observed a handful of times. J is TRBJ1-4 and V is TRBV29-1, with D unclear. Germline V gene sequence: CDR1 SQVTM, CDR2 ANQGSEA. V was clipped by 6 bases and J by 0 bases, with 11 bases between them. The CDR3 sequence is 14 residues long. The CDR3 DNA reads as TGCAGCGTACCAGAGAAGGCAACTAATGAAAAACTGTTTTTT. Its protein product is CSVPEKATNEKLFF.

V gene TRBV12-3 or TRBV12-4 combines with J gene TRBJ2-6; no clear D gene. CDR3 length equals 13 residues. The germline V and J ends were trimmed by 7 bases and 0 bases, with 4 bases remaining between them. CDR3 region: CASTPSGANVLTF. The CDR3 DNA reads as TGTGCCAGCACACCCTCTGGGGCCAACGTCCTGACTTTC.

The gene calls are TRBV24-1 and TRBJ1-5, with TRBD1 as a possible D gene (6 bases). The germline V gene encodes CDR1 KGHDR and CDR2 SFDVKD. CDR3 length equals 14 residues. Between the trimmed V and J ends, which lost 5 bases and 2 bases, there was a span of 9 bases. CDR3 loop: CATSGRQGNQPQHF. In DNA form, the CDR3 reads TGTGCCACCAGTGGGAGACAGGGCAATCAGCCCCAGCATTTT.

Only one count was recorded for this clone. The V gene is TRBV5-1, the J gene TRBJ2-7, with 7 nucleotides matching TRBD1. The CDR3 has 14 amino acids. Trimming took 4 bases from V and 4 from J; bases not matched to a gene: 8. Germline V gives CDR1 SGHRS, CDR2 YFSETQ. CDR3: CASSGWGQIYEQYF. The CDR3 DNA sequence: TGCGCCAGCAGCGGGTGGGGACAGATATACGAGCAGTACTTC.

The rearrangement joins TRBV6-4 to TRBJ2-2; the match to TRBD2 covers 11 bases. Germline CDR1 and CDR2: MRHNA and SNTAGT. Unmatched junction bases numbered 4, after V lost 3 bases and J lost 7 bases. CDR3 length: 15 residues. For the CDR3, the DNA is TGTGCCAGCAGTGAACTAGCGGGAGATTACGGGGAGCTGTTTTTT. Protein product: CASSELAGDYGELFF.

The chain combines TRBV7-3 with TRBJ1-1; tentatively, D is TRBD1 (6 bases). CDR1 and CDR2 from the germline V gene are SGHTA and FQGTGA. V lost 5 bases and J lost 2, with 15 bases in between. The CDR3 extends over 15 amino acids. This chain's CDR3 is CASSPLAGVNTEAFF. DNA of the CDR3: TGTGCCAGCAGCCCGCTGGCAGGGGTAAACACTGAAGCTTTCTTT.

The V and J genes are TRBV12-3 or TRBV12-4 and TRBJ1-3, with a weak D call TRBD1 (6 bases). V dropped 5 bases and J dropped 12 bases, with 14 bases sitting between them. The CDR3 has 12 residues. The CDR3 here is CASSRQAMNIYF. For the CDR3, the DNA is TGTGCCAGCAGTAGACAGGCGATGAACATATATTTT.

CDR3: CASSFGRLADWNWGSEQYF. DNA of the CDR3: TGTGCCAGCAGCTTCGGTCGTCTAGCGGACTGGAATTGGGGCTCCGAGCAGTACTTC. The chain links TRBV7-8 to TRBJ2-7, with 7 bases identical to TRBD2. After removal of 3 bases from V and 6 bases from J, the junction contained 23 bases not matched to a gene. This CDR3 contains 19 residues. Germline V gene lookup returns CDR1 SGHVS and CDR2 FQNEAQ. Full variable domain (rest looked up from reference TRBV7-8 and TRBJ2-7): GAGVSQSPRYKVAKRGQDVALRCDPISGHVSLFWYQQALGQGPEFLTYFQNEAQLDKSGLPSDRFFAERPEGSVSTLKIQRTQQEDSAVYLCASSFGRLADWNWGSEQYFGPGTRLTVT.

The gene calls are TRBV5-4 and TRBJ2-7; TRBD1 matches at 7 bases. Germline V gives CDR1 SGHNT, CDR2 YYREEE (reference sequence). The CDR3 is 13 amino acids. V was clipped by 4 bases and J by 2 bases; unmatched bases: 3. CDR3 nucleotides: TGTGCCAGCAGCACCGGGACAGCCTACGAGCAGTACTTC. It specifies CASSTGTAYEQYF.

The J gene is TRBJ2-7, the V gene TRBV5-6, with 8 bases fitting TRBD1. Trimming removed 4 bases from V and 3 bases from J; junction bases left unmatched: 3. The CDR3 runs to 13 residues. Germline CDR1 reads SGHDT; CDR2 reads YYEEEE. The CDR3 sequence is CASSPDRGYEQYF. The CDR3, as DNA: TGTGCCAGCAGCCCTGACAGGGGCTACGAGCAGTACTTC.

CDR3 region: CASSLEIGRNTGELFF. In DNA form, the CDR3 reads TGCGCCAGCAGCTTGGAGATAGGCAGGAACACCGGGGAGCTGTTTTTT. V gene TRBV5-1 combines with J gene TRBJ2-2; D is unresolved. In germline, CDR1 is SGHRS, CDR2 YFSETQ. This CDR3 is built from 16 residues. V gave up 0 bases and J gave up 1 base, with 10 bases separating them.

The chain joins TRBV25-1 to TRBJ1-6, with D perhaps TRBD1 (6 bases). The germline V and J ends were trimmed by 3 bases and 9 bases, with 12 bases remaining between them. Germline values: CDR1 MGHDK, CDR2 SYGVNS. This CDR3 has 14 residues. The CDR3 is CASSDTRGSSPLHF. The CDR3 bases are TGTGCCAGCAGTGACACAAGGGGGAGTTCACCCCTCCACTTT.

This chain links TRBV6-1 with TRBJ2-7; tentative D call: TRBD2 (5 bases). The CDR3 length is 13 residues. Trimming shortened V by 3 bases and J by 9 bases, and 15 bases separated the two germline ends. Per germline, CDR1 MNHNS and CDR2 SASEGT. The CDR3 reads CASSDAIERTQYF. The CDR3 bases are TGTGCCAGCAGTGATGCGATCGAGCGGACGCAGTACTTC.

The chain carries TRBV28 and TRBJ1-5, with a weak D call TRBD1 (5 bases). V shed 2 bases and J shed 2 bases, with 10 bases lying between them. Germline lookup yields CDR1 MDHEN and CDR2 SYDVKM. There are 15 residues in the CDR3. CDR3 sequence: CASSLQGGGNQPQHF. The CDR3 bases are TGTGCCAGCAGTTTACAGGGAGGAGGCAATCAGCCCCAGCATTTT.

The CDR3 nucleotides read TGTGCTAGTGGTTTGGCCGGACGAAGGCGCAGTGAGCAGTTCTTC. Protein: CASGLAGRRRSEQFF. The chain employs TRBV12-5 and TRBJ2-1; D uncertain. V was shortened by 1 base and J by 9 bases, with 16 bases between the two germline ends. This CDR3 spans 15 amino acids. Germline-derived CDR1 and CDR2 are LGHNT and FRNRAP.

This chain uses TRBV12-3 or TRBV12-4 with TRBJ1-2, with TRBD1 matching 7 bases. Trimming took 1 base from V and 13 from J; bases not matched to a gene: 6. The CDR3 is 12 amino acids. CDR3 region: CASSLGQGKATF. CDR3 coding DNA: TGTGCCAGCAGTTTAGGACAGGGAAAGGCCACCTTC.

The chain uses TRBV4-3 and TRBJ2-7, with a tentative D call TRBD1 (6 bases). V shed 6 bases and J shed 6 bases, with 15 bases lying between them. The CDR3 length is 13 residues. Germline assignment: CDR1 LGHNA and CDR2 YSLEER. As DNA, the CDR3 is TGCGCCAGCAGTCCAGGGGAATGGGGCGAGCAGTACTTC. It encodes CASSPGEWGEQYF.

This chain links TRBV3-1 (or the pseudogene TRBV3-2) with TRBJ1-1; D call uncertain. Germline V lookup: CDR1 LGHDT, CDR2 YNNKEL (reference sequence). V lost 3 bases, J lost 5 bases, and 7 bases lay in between. The CDR3 length is 12 residues. The CDR3: CASSQIGTEAFF. The DNA of the CDR3 is TGTGCCAGCAGCCAGATAGGTACTGAAGCTTTCTTT.

The rearrangement links TRBV6-5 to TRBJ1-5; D not resolved. The CDR3 is 15 residues long. V lost 5 bases to trimming and J lost 4 bases, with 15 bases between them. CDR1 and CDR2 (germline): MNHEY, SVGAGI. This CDR3 is CASSPLPIGNQPQHF. The CDR3 DNA sequence: TGTGCCAGCAGTCCATTACCTATTGGTAATCAGCCCCAGCATTTT.

The chain carries TRBV9 and TRBJ1-1; a possible D gene is TRBD1 (6 bases). Between the trimmed V and J ends, which lost 4 bases and 5 bases, there was a span of 18 bases. The CDR3 runs 15 residues. The germline gives CDR1 SGDLS, CDR2 YYNGEE. This chain's CDR3 is CASSREGVMVTEAFF. In DNA form, the CDR3 reads TGTGCCAGCAGCCGGGAGGGGGTCATGGTTACTGAAGCTTTCTTT.

Regarding this clone: The sample carries other DNA sequences with the same CDR3. J is TRBJ1-5 and V is TRBV28, with D hard to call. The CDR3 is 11 amino acids. Germline V lookup: CDR1 MDHEN, CDR2 SYDVKM. Trimming pared 2 bases from V and 6 bases from J, leaving 2 bases between. In DNA form, the CDR3 reads TGTGCCAGCAGTTTAGGTCAGCCCCAGCATTTT. This sequence encodes CASSLGQPQHF.

This chain connects TRBV7-2 to TRBJ2-7; 10 bases map to TRBD2. Germline lookup yields CDR1 SGHTA and CDR2 FQGNSA. Trimming at V came to 5 bases and at J to 4 bases, leaving 8 bases not matched to a gene. This CDR3 comprises 15 residues. As DNA, the CDR3 is TGTGCCAGCAGCCTCCCTAGCGGGGGTGGGTACGAGCAGTACTTC. This gives the protein CASSLPSGGGYEQYF.

The chain joins TRBV13 to TRBJ2-2; 9 bases fit TRBD1. V trimming: 2 bases; J trimming: 4 bases; junction bases outside the gene matches: 20. Germline loops: CDR1 PRHDT, CDR2 FYEKMQ (reference sequence). CDR3 length: 21 amino acids. CDR3 residues: CASSLNGRWDRAPRSTGELFF. CDR3 coding DNA: TGTGCCAGCAGCTTAAACGGGCGGTGGGACAGGGCCCCTCGAAGCACCGGGGAGCTGTTTTTT. Together with reference TRBV13 and TRBJ2-2, the CDR3 gives the full variable domain: AAGVIQSPRHLIKEKRETATLKCYPIPRHDTVYWYQQGPGQDPQFLISFYEKMQSDKGSIPDRFSAQQFSDYHSELNMSSLELGDSALYFCASSLNGRWDRAPRSTGELFFGEGSRLTVL.